This T cell receptor beta chain derives from a study of beta chain features in type 1 diabetes. Broader study findings: PCR may have favored shorter templates equally in patients and controls.

The collection from each donor was one heparinised blood draw averaging about 116 mL. The sequenced template was cDNA made from the entire isolated RNA. The method was immunoSEQ multiplex PCR; TCRdb's version includes in-frame clones alone and lacks a portion of them. The profile shows 200,000 to 250,000 clones, under 13% of them singletons. The sample holds a few counts of this clone. Its antigen is unidentified. The length of the CDR3 is 14 residues. Germline lookup yields CDR1 MNHEY and CDR2 SMNVEV (reference sequence). Unmatched junction bases numbered 4, after V lost 6 bases and J lost 3 bases. The rearrangement links TRBV27 to TRBJ2-2; 7 bases line up with TRBD2. The clonotype was recovered from a man aged 18-30 years in good health. The sample taken for sequencing was central memory CD4+ T cells from blood. The CDR3 region has the DNA TGTGCCAGCAGAATGGGACTATACACCGGGGAGCTGTTTTTT. This translates into CASRMGLYTGELFF.